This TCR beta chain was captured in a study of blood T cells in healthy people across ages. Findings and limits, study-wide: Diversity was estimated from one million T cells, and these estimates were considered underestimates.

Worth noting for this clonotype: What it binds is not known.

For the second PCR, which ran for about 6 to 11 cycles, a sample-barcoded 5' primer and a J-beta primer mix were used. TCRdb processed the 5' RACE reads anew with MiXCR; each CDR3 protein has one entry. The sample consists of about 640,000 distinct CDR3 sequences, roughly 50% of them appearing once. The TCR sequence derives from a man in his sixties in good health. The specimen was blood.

DNA for the CDR3: TGCGCCAGCAGCTTGGGCCGGCTATGGGACAACCAAGAGACCCAGTACTTC. It yields the protein CASSLGRLWDNQETQYF. The chain combines TRBV5-1 with TRBJ2-5; tentatively, D is TRBD1 (6 bases). Germline V gene data show CDR1 as SGHRS and CDR2 as YFSETQ. The CDR3 covers 17 residues. V lost 0 bases to trimming and J lost 0 bases, with 15 bases between them. The full variable domain, with the rest looked up from reference TRBV5-1 and TRBJ2-5, is KAGVTQTPRYLIKTRGQQVTLSCSPISGHRSVSWYQQTPGQGLQFLFEYFSETQRNKGNFPGRFSGRQFSNSRSEMNVSTLELGDSALYLCASSLGRLWDNQETQYFGPGTRLLVL.